A selection of T cell receptor beta chains follows, all from one sample in a study of blood T cell repertoires in COVID-19. TCRdb's copy holds only in-frame clones and misses some; the assay was immunoSEQ multiplex PCR. Of 200,000 to 300,000 clones listed, 88% are singletons. Sequenced sample: peripheral blood. These receptor sequences come from a human donor in a cohort sampled during active COVID-19. CDR3s include the opening cysteine and the closing phenylalanine or tryptophan. Fields, in order: D gene, clone size, J gene, V gene, CDR3 DNA, CDR3 protein. The D gene is left open where the match is weak. Size tells how often a clone was seen (once, few, many) or the class of an expanded clone, and some rows leave it out.

d_call: .; clone_size: once; j_call: TRBJ1-1; v_call: TRBV9; cdr3_nt: TGTGCCAGCAGCCCTAAGGGACATCTGAACACTGAAGCTTTCTTT; cdr3_aa: CASSPKGHLNTEAFF
d_call: .; clone_size: few; j_call: TRBJ2-3; v_call: TRBV28; cdr3_nt: TGTGCCAGCAGCCTAGGAGCTCTCAGCACAGATACGCAGTATTTT; cdr3_aa: CASSLGALSTDTQYF
d_call: .; clone_size: .; j_call: TRBJ2-3; v_call: TRBV5-4; cdr3_nt: TGTGCCAGCAGCTCCCCCGAGCGGACCATCGGGGGATATACGCAGTATTTT; cdr3_aa: CASSSPERTIGGYTQYF
d_call: TRBD1; clone_size: .; j_call: TRBJ1-1; v_call: TRBV7-9; cdr3_nt: TGTGCCAGCAGCTTAGGGTTCGACAGGGGGTGGACTATGAACACTGAAGCTTTCTTT; cdr3_aa: CASSLGFDRGWTMNTEAFF
d_call: TRBD1; clone_size: .; j_call: TRBJ1-1; v_call: TRBV7-2; cdr3_nt: TGTGCCAGCAGCTTCGGGACAGGGAACACTGAAGCTTTCTTT; cdr3_aa: CASSFGTGNTEAFF
d_call: TRBD2; clone_size: .; j_call: TRBJ2-1; v_call: TRBV18; cdr3_nt: TGTGCCAGCTCACCACGAGAGGGAGGGGAGCAGTTCTTC; cdr3_aa: CASSPREGGEQFF
d_call: TRBD1; clone_size: .; j_call: TRBJ2-4; v_call: TRBV19; cdr3_nt: TGTGCCAGTAGTATCCGGACTCCCGGGACAGGGGAACACATTCAGTACTTC; cdr3_aa: CASSIRTPGTGEHIQYF
d_call: .; clone_size: .; j_call: TRBJ2-7; v_call: TRBV11-1; cdr3_nt: TGTGCCAGCAGCCCGCCTACTATTGACAGCAAGCAGTACTTC; cdr3_aa: CASSPPTIDSKQYF
d_call: .; clone_size: .; j_call: TRBJ1-2; v_call: TRBV2; cdr3_nt: TGTGCCAGCAGTGATAGTGTCAGCGCCCTCTATGGCTACACCTTC; cdr3_aa: CASSDSVSALYGYTF
d_call: TRBD1; clone_size: .; j_call: TRBJ1-4; v_call: TRBV3-1/TRBV3-2; cdr3_nt: TGTGCCAGCAGCCGCTTACGACAGGGGGAAAGGGAAAAACTGTTTTTT; cdr3_aa: CASSRLRQGEREKLFF
d_call: .; clone_size: once; j_call: TRBJ1-2; v_call: TRBV4-1; cdr3_nt: TGCGCCAGCAGCCAAGATGACATAAACTATGGCTACACCTTC; cdr3_aa: CASSQDDINYGYTF
d_call: TRBD2; clone_size: .; j_call: TRBJ2-1; v_call: TRBV24-1; cdr3_nt: TGTGCCACCAGTTCTTCCTTAGCGGGAGGGCCAGTCAATGAGCAGTTCTTC; cdr3_aa: CATSSSLAGGPVNEQFF
d_call: .; clone_size: .; j_call: TRBJ1-1; v_call: TRBV6-6; cdr3_nt: TGTGCCAGCAACTTTCTGAACACTGAAGCTTTCTTT; cdr3_aa: CASNFLNTEAFF
d_call: .; clone_size: .; j_call: TRBJ1-3; v_call: TRBV5-4; cdr3_nt: TGTGCCAGCAGTTGGGGGGGGGAAAGGAGCTCTGGAAACACCATATATTTT; cdr3_aa: CASSWGGERSSGNTIYF
d_call: .; clone_size: .; j_call: TRBJ2-1; v_call: TRBV9; cdr3_nt: TGTGCCAGCAGCGTAGGTTGGTACAGAAACTTTTCCTACAATGAGCAGTTCTTC; cdr3_aa: CASSVGWYRNFSYNEQFF
d_call: .; clone_size: .; j_call: TRBJ2-1; v_call: TRBV27; cdr3_nt: TGTGCCAGCAGTTCCATCCCGAGCTCCTACAATGAGCAGTTCTTC; cdr3_aa: CASSSIPSSYNEQFF
d_call: TRBD1; clone_size: .; j_call: TRBJ1-1; v_call: TRBV14; cdr3_nt: TGTGCCAGCAGCCAATTGGGACAGGGGGGCACTGAAGCTTTCTTT; cdr3_aa: CASSQLGQGGTEAFF
d_call: .; clone_size: once; j_call: TRBJ2-5; v_call: TRBV28; cdr3_nt: TGTGCCAGCAGTCCTCTGGGGGGCGGGGGTCTAGAGACCCAGTACTTC; cdr3_aa: CASSPLGGGGLETQYF
d_call: .; clone_size: .; j_call: TRBJ2-7; v_call: TRBV4-1; cdr3_nt: TGCGCCAGCAGCCAAGTCGGGGTAACCAGATCCTACGAGCAGTACTTC; cdr3_aa: CASSQVGVTRSYEQYF
d_call: .; clone_size: few; j_call: TRBJ1-2; v_call: TRBV6-5; cdr3_nt: TGTGCCAGCAGACGTAGCGTTCGTGACAATGGCTACACCTTC; cdr3_aa: CASRRSVRDNGYTF
d_call: .; clone_size: .; j_call: TRBJ1-6; v_call: TRBV11-3; cdr3_nt: TGTGCCAGCAGCTCAATTAAAAGAACAGGGTTGGGTTCACCCCTCCACTTT; cdr3_aa: CASSSIKRTGLGSPLHF
d_call: TRBD2; clone_size: once; j_call: TRBJ2-7; v_call: TRBV7-9; cdr3_nt: TGTGCCAGCAGCCGACTAGCGGTCCGCTCCTACGAGCAGTACTTC; cdr3_aa: CASSRLAVRSYEQYF
d_call: TRBD1; clone_size: .; j_call: TRBJ2-7; v_call: TRBV28; cdr3_nt: TGTGCCAGCAGTTCCCGACAGGGGTTGAACGAGCAGTACTTC; cdr3_aa: CASSSRQGLNEQYF
d_call: .; clone_size: .; j_call: TRBJ2-2; v_call: TRBV5-6; cdr3_nt: TGTGCCAGCAGCTTGGTCGGGGGTGCAACCGGGGAGCTGTTTTTT; cdr3_aa: CASSLVGGATGELFF
d_call: TRBD1; clone_size: .; j_call: TRBJ1-6; v_call: TRBV4-3; cdr3_nt: TGCGCCAGCAGCCAAGGGGGGACAGGGTATTCACCCCTCCACTTT; cdr3_aa: CASSQGGTGYSPLHF
d_call: .; clone_size: .; j_call: TRBJ2-7; v_call: TRBV6-6; cdr3_nt: TGTGCCAGCAGTTACTCGGGGGCAGGGGACGAGCAGTACTTC; cdr3_aa: CASSYSGAGDEQYF
d_call: TRBD1; clone_size: many; j_call: TRBJ1-4; v_call: TRBV7-9; cdr3_nt: TGTGCCAGCAGTCAAAATGCCGGGACAGCAGAAAAACTGTTTTTT; cdr3_aa: CASSQNAGTAEKLFF
d_call: .; clone_size: .; j_call: TRBJ1-6; v_call: TRBV2; cdr3_nt: TGTGCCAGCAGCGTGGACGACGCCGGGGATTCACCCCTCCACTTT; cdr3_aa: CASSVDDAGDSPLHF
d_call: .; clone_size: .; j_call: TRBJ2-7; v_call: TRBV5-1; cdr3_nt: TGCGCCAGCAGCCTCCGGTCCCCCCCCTCCTACGAGCAGTACTTC; cdr3_aa: CASSLRSPPSYEQYF
d_call: TRBD2; clone_size: .; j_call: TRBJ2-7; v_call: TRBV9; cdr3_nt: TGTGCCAGCAGCGCGAGCGGGGGGCTCGACGGGCAGTACTTC; cdr3_aa: CASSASGGLDGQYF
d_call: .; clone_size: .; j_call: TRBJ1-3; v_call: TRBV9; cdr3_nt: TGTGCCAGCAGCGCTAGGGGTTTCTCTGGAAACACCATATATTTT; cdr3_aa: CASSARGFSGNTIYF
d_call: .; clone_size: .; j_call: TRBJ1-2; v_call: TRBV19; cdr3_nt: TGTGCCAGTAGTATAGGGAAGGAGTTTCCTCAACCCTATGGCTACACCTTC; cdr3_aa: CASSIGKEFPQPYGYTF
d_call: TRBD1; clone_size: .; j_call: TRBJ1-2; v_call: TRBV7-3; cdr3_nt: TGTGCCAGCAGCGCGACTCACAGGGGATTCAATGGCTACACCTTC; cdr3_aa: CASSATHRGFNGYTF
d_call: TRBD1; clone_size: .; j_call: TRBJ2-7; v_call: TRBV6-5; cdr3_nt: TGTCTCGTTGGACAGGGGTACGAGCAGTACTTC; cdr3_aa: CLVGQGYEQYF
d_call: .; clone_size: .; j_call: TRBJ1-1; v_call: TRBV11-3; cdr3_nt: TGTGCCAGCAGCTTAGACAGGGAAAACACTGAAGCTTTCTTT; cdr3_aa: CASSLDRENTEAFF
d_call: TRBD2; clone_size: .; j_call: TRBJ2-2; v_call: TRBV4-3; cdr3_nt: TGCGCCAGCAGCCCTAGCGGGGGGAACACCGGGGAGCTGTTTTTT; cdr3_aa: CASSPSGGNTGELFF
d_call: TRBD2; clone_size: .; j_call: TRBJ2-2; v_call: TRBV28; cdr3_nt: TGTGCCAGCAGGCTAGCGGGATACACCGGGGAGCTGTTTTTT; cdr3_aa: CASRLAGYTGELFF
d_call: TRBD1; clone_size: .; j_call: TRBJ2-7; v_call: TRBV24-1; cdr3_nt: TGTGCCACCGGACAGGGAAGATCCTACGAGCAGTACTTC; cdr3_aa: CATGQGRSYEQYF
d_call: .; clone_size: .; j_call: TRBJ2-5; v_call: TRBV24-1; cdr3_nt: TGTGCCACCAGTGATTGGGCCAGCCCAGGGGAGACCCAGTACTTC; cdr3_aa: CATSDWASPGETQYF
d_call: .; clone_size: once; j_call: TRBJ2-7; v_call: TRBV19; cdr3_nt: TGTGCCAGTAGTATGGGGCCTAGCTCCTACGAGCAGTACTTC; cdr3_aa: CASSMGPSSYEQYF
d_call: TRBD1; clone_size: .; j_call: TRBJ1-1; v_call: TRBV5-1; cdr3_nt: TGCGCCAGCAGCTTGGGACCCCTGGGACAGATCACTGAAGCTTTCTTT; cdr3_aa: CASSLGPLGQITEAFF
d_call: .; clone_size: .; j_call: TRBJ2-7; v_call: TRBV30; cdr3_nt: TGTGCCTGGAGTGTACGGCAGGGAAGTTCCGAGCAGTACTTC; cdr3_aa: CAWSVRQGSSEQYF